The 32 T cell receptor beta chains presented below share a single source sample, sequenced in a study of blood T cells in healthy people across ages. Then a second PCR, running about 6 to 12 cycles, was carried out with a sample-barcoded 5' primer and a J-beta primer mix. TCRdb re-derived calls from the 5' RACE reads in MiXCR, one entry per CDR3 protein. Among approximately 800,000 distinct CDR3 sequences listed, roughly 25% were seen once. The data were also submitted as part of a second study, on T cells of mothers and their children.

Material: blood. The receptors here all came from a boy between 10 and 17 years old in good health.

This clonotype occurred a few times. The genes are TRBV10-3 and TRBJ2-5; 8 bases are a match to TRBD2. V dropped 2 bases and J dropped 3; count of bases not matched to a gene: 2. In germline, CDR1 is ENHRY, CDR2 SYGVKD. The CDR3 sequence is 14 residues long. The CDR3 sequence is CAISEREGKETQYF. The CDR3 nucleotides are TGTGCCATCAGTGAGCGGGAGGGGAAAGAGACCCAGTACTTC.

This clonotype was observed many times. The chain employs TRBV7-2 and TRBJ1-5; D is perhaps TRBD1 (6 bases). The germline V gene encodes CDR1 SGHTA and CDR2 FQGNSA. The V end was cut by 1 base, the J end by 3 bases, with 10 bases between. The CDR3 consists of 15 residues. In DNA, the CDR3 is TGTGCCAGCAGCTTAGAGACAGGTGACAATCAGCCCCAGCATTTT. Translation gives CASSLETGDNQPQHF.

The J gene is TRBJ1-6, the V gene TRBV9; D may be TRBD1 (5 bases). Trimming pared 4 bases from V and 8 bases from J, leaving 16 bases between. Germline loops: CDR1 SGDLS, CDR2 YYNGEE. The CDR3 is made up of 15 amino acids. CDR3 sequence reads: CASSPREGVDSPLHF. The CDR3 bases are TGTGCCAGCAGCCCCAGGGAGGGTGTGGATTCACCCCTCCACTTT.

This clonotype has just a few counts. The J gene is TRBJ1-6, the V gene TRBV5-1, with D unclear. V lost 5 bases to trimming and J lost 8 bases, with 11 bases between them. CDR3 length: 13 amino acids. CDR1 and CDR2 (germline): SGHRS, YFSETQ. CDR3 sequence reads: CASRRGTDSPLHF. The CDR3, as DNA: TGCGCCAGCAGACGCGGAACCGATTCACCCCTCCACTTT.

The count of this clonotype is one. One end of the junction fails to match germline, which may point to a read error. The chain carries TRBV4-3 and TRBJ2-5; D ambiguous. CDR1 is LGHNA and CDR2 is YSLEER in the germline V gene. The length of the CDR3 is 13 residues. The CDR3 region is CASGQDFWGTQYF. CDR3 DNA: TGCGCCAGCGGCCAAGATTTTTGGGGGACCCAGTACTTC.

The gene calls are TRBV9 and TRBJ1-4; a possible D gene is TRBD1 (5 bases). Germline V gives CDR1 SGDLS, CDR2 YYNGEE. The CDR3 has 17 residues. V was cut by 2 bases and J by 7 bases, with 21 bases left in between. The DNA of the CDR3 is TGTGCCAGCAGCGTCAGCGCTGGGGCTCTTCAAAGTGAAAAACTGTTTTTT. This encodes CASSVSAGALQSEKLFF.

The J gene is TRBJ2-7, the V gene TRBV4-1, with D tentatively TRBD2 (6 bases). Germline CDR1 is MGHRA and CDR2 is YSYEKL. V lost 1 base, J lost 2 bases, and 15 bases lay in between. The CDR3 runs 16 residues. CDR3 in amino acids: CASSQGAAGSAYEQYF. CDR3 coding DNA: TGCGCCAGCAGCCAAGGTGCTGCGGGGAGCGCCTACGAGCAGTACTTC.

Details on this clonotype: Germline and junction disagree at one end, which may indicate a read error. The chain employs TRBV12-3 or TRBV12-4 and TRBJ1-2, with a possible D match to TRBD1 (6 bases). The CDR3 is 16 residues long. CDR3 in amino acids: CLLSWFGQPFYYGYTF. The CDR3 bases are TGCTTGTTGAGTTGGTTTGGACAGCCATTTTACTATGGCTACACCTTC.

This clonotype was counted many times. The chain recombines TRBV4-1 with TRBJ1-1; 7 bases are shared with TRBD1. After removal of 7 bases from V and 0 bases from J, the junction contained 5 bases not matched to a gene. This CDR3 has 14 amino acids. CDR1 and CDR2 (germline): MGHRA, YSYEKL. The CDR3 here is CASTPGQLNTEAFF. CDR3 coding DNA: TGCGCCAGCACTCCGGGACAGCTGAACACTGAAGCTTTCTTT.

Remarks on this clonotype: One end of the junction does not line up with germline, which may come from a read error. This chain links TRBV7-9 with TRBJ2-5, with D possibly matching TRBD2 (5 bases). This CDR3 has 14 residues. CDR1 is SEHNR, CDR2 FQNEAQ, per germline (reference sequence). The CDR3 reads CASRSGVTLETQYF. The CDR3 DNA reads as TGTGCCAGCAGGTCCGGGGTAACACTAGAGACTCAGTACTTC.

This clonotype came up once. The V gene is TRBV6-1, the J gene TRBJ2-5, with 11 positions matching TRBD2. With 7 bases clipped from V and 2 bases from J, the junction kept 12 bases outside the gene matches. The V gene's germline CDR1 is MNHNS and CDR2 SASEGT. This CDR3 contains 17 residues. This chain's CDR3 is CASKDLASGRPQETQYF. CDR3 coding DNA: TGTGCCAGCAAGGACTTGGCTAGCGGGAGGCCACAAGAGACCCAGTACTTC.

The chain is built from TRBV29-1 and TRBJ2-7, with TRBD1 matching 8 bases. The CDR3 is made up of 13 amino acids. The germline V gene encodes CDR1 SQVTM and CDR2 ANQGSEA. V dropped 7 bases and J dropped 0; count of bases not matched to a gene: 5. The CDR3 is CSATGQASYEQYF. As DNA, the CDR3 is TGCAGCGCTACGGGACAGGCCTCCTACGAGCAGTACTTC.

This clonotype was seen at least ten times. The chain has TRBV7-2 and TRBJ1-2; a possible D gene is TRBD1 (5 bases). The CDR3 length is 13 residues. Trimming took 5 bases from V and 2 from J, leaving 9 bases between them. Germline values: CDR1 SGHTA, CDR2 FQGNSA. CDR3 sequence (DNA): TGTGCCAGCAGCCCCAGGGCGAACTATGGCTACACCTTC. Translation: CASSPRANYGYTF. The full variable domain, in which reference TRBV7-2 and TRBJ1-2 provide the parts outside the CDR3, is GAGVSQSPSNKVTEKGKDVELRCDPISGHTALYWYRQSLGQGLEFLIYFQGNSAPDKSGLPSDRFSAERTGGSVSTLTIQRTQQEDSAVYLCASSPRANYGYTFGSGTRLTVV.

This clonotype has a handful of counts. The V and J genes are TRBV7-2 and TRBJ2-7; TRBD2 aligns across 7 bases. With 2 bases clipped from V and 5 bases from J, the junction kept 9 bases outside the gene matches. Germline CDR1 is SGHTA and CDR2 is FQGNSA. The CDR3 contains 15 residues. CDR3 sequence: CASSLLMGGADEQYF. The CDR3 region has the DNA TGTGCCAGCAGCTTATTGATGGGAGGGGCCGACGAGCAGTACTTC. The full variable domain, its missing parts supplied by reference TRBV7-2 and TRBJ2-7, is GAGVSQSPSNKVTEKGKDVELRCDPISGHTALYWYRQSLGQGLEFLIYFQGNSAPDKSGLPSDRFSAERTGGSVSTLTIQRTQQEDSAVYLCASSLLMGGADEQYFGPGTRLTVT.

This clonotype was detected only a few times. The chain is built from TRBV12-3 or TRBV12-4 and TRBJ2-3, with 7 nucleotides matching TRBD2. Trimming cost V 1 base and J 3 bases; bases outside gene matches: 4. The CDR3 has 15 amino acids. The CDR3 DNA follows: TGTGCCAGCAGTTTAGGGAGCGGGGAAACAGATACGCAGTATTTT. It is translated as CASSLGSGETDTQYF.

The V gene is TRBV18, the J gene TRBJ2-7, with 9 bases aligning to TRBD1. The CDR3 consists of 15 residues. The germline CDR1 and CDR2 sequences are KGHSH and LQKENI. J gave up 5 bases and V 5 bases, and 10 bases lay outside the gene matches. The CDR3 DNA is TGTGCCAGCTCAGTTACCGGGACAGGGATCAACGAGCAGTACTTC. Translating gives CASSVTGTGINEQYF.

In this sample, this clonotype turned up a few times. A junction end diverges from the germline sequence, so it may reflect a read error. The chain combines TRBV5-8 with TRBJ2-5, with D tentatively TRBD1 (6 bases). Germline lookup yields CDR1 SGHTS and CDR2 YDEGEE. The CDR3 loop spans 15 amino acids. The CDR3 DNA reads TGTGCCAGCAGCCGGTACAGGGATGGGCAAGGGACCCAGTACTTC. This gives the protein CASSRYRDGQGTQYF. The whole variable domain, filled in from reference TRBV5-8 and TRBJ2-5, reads EAGVTQSPTHLIKTRGQQATLRCSPISGHTSVYWYQQALGLGLQFLLWYDEGEERNRGNFPPRFSGRQFPNYSSELNVNALELEDSALYLCASSRYRDGQGTQYFGPGTRLLVL.

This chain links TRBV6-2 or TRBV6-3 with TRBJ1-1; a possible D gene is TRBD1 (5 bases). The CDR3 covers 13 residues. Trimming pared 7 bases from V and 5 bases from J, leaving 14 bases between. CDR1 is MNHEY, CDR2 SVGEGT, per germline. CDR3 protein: CASIQVYGTEAFF. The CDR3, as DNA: TGTGCCAGCATACAGGTTTATGGGACTGAAGCTTTCTTT.

CDR3 region: CASSPSSGRWEQYF. As DNA, the CDR3 is TGTGCCAGCAGCCCCTCTAGCGGGAGGTGGGAGCAGTACTTC. The V and J genes are TRBV7-9 and TRBJ2-7; 11 bases map to TRBD2. Looked up from germline, CDR1 is SEHNR and CDR2 is FQNEAQ (reference sequence). CDR3 size: 14 residues. V lost 5 bases, J lost 7 bases, and 7 bases stayed unmatched.

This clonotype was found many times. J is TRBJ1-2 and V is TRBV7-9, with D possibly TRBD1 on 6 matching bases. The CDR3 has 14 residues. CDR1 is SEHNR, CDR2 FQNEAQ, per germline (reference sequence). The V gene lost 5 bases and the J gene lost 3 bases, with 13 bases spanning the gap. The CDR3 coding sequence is TGTGCCAGCAGCACCCAACAGGGCGACTATGGCTACACCTTC. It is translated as CASSTQQGDYGYTF.

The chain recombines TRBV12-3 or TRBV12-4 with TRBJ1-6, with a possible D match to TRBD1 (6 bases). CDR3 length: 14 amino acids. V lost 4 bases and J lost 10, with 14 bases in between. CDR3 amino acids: CASSSTGGGSPLHF. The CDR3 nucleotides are TGTGCCAGCAGTTCGACAGGAGGGGGATCACCCCTCCACTTT.

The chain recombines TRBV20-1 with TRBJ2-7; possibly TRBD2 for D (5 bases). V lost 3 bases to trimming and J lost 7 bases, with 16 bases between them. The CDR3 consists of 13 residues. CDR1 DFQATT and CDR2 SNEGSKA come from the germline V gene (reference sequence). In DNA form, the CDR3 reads TGCAGTGCTAGTTTCGCCAGCGAGGGAGAGCAGTACTTC. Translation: CSASFASEGEQYF.

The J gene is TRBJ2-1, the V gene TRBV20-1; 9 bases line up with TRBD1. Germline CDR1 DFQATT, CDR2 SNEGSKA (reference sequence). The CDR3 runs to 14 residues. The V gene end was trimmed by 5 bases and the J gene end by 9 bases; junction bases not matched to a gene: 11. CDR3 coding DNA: TGCAGTGCTCTGGTAGGGACAGGGTTGGGTGAGCAGTTCTTC. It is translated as CSALVGTGLGEQFF.

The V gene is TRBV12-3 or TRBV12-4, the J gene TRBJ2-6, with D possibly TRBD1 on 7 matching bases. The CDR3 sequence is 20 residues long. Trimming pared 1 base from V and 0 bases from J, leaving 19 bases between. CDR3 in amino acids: CASSLVRRGVLSSGANVLTF. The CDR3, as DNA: TGTGCCAGCAGTTTAGTCCGCAGGGGGGTATTAAGCTCTGGGGCCAACGTCCTGACTTTC.

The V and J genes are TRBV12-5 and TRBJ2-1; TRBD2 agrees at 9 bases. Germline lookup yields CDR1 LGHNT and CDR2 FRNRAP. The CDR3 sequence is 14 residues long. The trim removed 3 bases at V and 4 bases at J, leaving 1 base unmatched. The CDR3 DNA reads TGTGCTAGTGGTTTCAGCGGGGGGTACAATGAGCAGTTCTTC. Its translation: CASGFSGGYNEQFF.

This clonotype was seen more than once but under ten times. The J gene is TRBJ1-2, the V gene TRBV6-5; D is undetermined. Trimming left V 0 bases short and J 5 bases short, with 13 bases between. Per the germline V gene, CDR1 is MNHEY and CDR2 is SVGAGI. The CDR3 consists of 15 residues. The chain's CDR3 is CASSYSGNNPYGYTF. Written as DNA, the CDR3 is TGTGCCAGCAGTTACTCGGGCAATAACCCGTATGGCTACACCTTC.

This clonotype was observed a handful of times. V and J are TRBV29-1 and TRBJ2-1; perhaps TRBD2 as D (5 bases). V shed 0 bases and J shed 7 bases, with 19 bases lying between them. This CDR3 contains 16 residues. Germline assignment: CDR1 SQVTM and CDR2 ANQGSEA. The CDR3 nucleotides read TGCAGCGTTGAAGATCCGGCGCAGACCCGCGGGAATGAGCAGTTCTTC. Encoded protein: CSVEDPAQTRGNEQFF.

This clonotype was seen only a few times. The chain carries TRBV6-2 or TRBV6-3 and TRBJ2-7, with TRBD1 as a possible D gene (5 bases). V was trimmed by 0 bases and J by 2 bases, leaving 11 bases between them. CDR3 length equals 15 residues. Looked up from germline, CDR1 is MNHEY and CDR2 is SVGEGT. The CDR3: CASSYSLGETYEQYF. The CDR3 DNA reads TGTGCCAGCAGTTACTCTCTAGGGGAAACCTACGAGCAGTACTTC.

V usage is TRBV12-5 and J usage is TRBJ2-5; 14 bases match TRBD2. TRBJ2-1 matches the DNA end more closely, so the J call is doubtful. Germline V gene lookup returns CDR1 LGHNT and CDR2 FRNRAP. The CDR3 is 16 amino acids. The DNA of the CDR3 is TGTGCTAGTGGTTCGCGACTAGCGGGGGGGTACAATGAGCAGTTCTTC. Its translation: CASGSRLAGGYNEQFF.

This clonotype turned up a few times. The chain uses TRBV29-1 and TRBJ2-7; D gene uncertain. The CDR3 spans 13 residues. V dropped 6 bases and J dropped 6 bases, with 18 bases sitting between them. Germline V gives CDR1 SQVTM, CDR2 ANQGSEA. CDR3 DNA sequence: TGCAGCGTCTTTGACCCTCCGGAGATCGAGCAGTACTTC. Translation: CSVFDPPEIEQYF.

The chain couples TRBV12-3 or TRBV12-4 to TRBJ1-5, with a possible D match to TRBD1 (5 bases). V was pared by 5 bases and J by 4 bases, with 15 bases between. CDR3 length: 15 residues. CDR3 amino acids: CASSNGDRWNQPQHF. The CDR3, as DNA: TGTGCCAGCAGTAACGGGGACCGATGGAATCAGCCCCAGCATTTT.

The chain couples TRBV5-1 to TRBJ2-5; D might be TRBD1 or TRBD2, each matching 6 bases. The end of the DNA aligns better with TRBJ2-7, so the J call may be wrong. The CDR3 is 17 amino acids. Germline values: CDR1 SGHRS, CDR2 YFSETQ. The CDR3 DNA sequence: TGCGCCAGCAGCTTGTCACAGGGACGCAGCGGGCCCTACGAGCAGTACTTC. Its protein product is CASSLSQGRSGPYEQYF.